The TCR beta chain under discussion was sequenced for a study of tumor-infiltrating lymphocytes in primary liver carcinoma. Study summary: Maximum tumor diameters ranged from roughly 4 to 11 cm, stage T1-T3 N0M0.

Scientists recovered RNA and DNA together from around 18-30 mg of unsorted bulk tissue. Patients in the cohort were treatment-naive and living with chronic HBV infection. Five discrete regions of every tumor underwent sampling. CDR1 is SGHRS, CDR2 YFSETQ, per germline. V shed 3 bases and J 4 bases; nucleotides not matched to a gene: 12. CDR3 length: 16 residues. In its sample, this clonotype was seen once. Its target is unknown. Study results and limitations: Blood trailed tumors significantly in top-250-clone fraction (p = 0.039).

TCR beta cDNA was reverse-transcribed from around 0.55 ug of total RNA. The reaction used a constant-region primer and ProtoScript II reverse transcriptase. Employing slightly modified ARM-PCR, three nested multiplex PCR rounds were run, and these gave rise to the TCR beta libraries. TRBV1-TRBV30 forward primers paired with a C-beta reverse primer were used in the first two PCR rounds, which ran roughly 9 cycles each. TCRdb passed the multiplex PCR reads through MiXCR, listing each CDR3 protein once. The table records about 50,000 distinct CDR3 sequences, over 75% of them present only once. The chain employs TRBV5-1 and TRBJ2-5, with TRBD2 matching over 7 bases. This TCR was sampled from a man aged 40-50 years with primary liver carcinoma and hepatitis B virus infection. Sequenced input: liver tumor tissue from sampling region 5. Subset specified: tumor region T5, tumor centre. CDR3 bases: TGCGCCAGCAGCTCGTCGGGAGGTCTTCGCCGAGAGACCCAGTACTTC. Translation gives CASSSSGGLRRETQYF.